The 3 T cell receptor beta chains reported below all come from one sample, sequenced in a study of shared clonotypes between healthy human individuals. As defined, naive CD8 cells were CD45RO-negative and positively selected for CCR7, with terminally differentiated effector memory CD45RA+ cells excluded. Clones were read by immunoSEQ multiplex PCR, and TCRdb kept only the in-frame ones, dropping some. The sample records around 600,000 clones, 95% to 98% being singletons. The sequenced sample was naive CD8+ T cells sorted from blood. Every receptor here comes from a man aged 25-45 years in good health.

The J gene is TRBJ2-3, the V gene TRBV9, with 11 bases fitting TRBD2. Germline-derived CDR1 and CDR2 are SGDLS and YYNGEE. The CDR3 extends over 19 amino acids. V shed 0 bases, J shed 1 base, and the junction held 10 bases outside the gene matches. The CDR3 here is CASSVGDSGRALGTDTQYF. CDR3 nucleotides: TGTGCCAGCAGCGTAGGGGATAGCGGGAGGGCCTTGGGCACAGATACGCAGTATTTT.

The rearrangement joins TRBV21-1 to TRBJ2-3; the D call TRBD1 from the table was never checked on the DNA. TRBV21-1 is shown as a pseudogene. The CDR3 consists of 16 residues. The CDR3: CASSKEGPSGTDTQYF. The CDR3 DNA reads TGTGCCAGCAGCAAAGAGGGGCCGTCCGGCACAGATACGCAGTATTTT.

This chain joins TRBV5-6 and TRBJ2-7; possible D gene TRBD2, 5 bases. The germline V gene has CDR1 SGHDT and CDR2 YYEEEE. The CDR3 is 14 residues long. The V end was cut by 0 bases, the J end by 2 bases, with 9 bases between. The CDR3, as DNA: TGTGCCAGCAGCTTGGGAGGGTCGGCCTACGAGCAGTACTTC. It translates to CASSLGGSAYEQYF.